One sample yielded the 10 T cell receptor beta chains listed below, sequenced in a study of shared clonotypes between healthy human individuals. Sequenced by immunoSEQ multiplex PCR; TCRdb stores in-frame clones only, minus some. Altogether roughly 700,000 clones are present, around 72% being singletons, with the ten largest covering under 2%. The sample consisted of memory CD4+ T cells sorted from blood. The subset denotes: CD45RA-negative fraction. The receptors here all came from a woman aged 30 to 39 in good health.

The V and J genes are TRBV19 and TRBJ1-2, with TRBD1 matching over 9 bases. The CDR3 runs 12 residues. The germline gives CDR1 LNHDA, CDR2 SQIVND (reference sequence). J lost 8 bases, V lost 10 bases, and 8 bases had no gene match. CDR3 sequence: CATRQTGGGYTF. In DNA form, the CDR3 reads TGTGCCACCCGGCAGACAGGGGGAGGCTACACCTTC.

The V and J genes are TRBV2 and TRBJ1-1; D unclear. The CDR3 spans 11 residues. Trimming took off 7 bases at V and 6 bases at J, with 9 bases between the two ends. CDR1 and CDR2 from the germline V gene are SNHLY and FYNNEI. The CDR3 DNA reads as TGTGCCAGCAAGTATTGGGCTGAAGCTTTCTTT. This gives the protein CASKYWAEAFF. The whole variable domain, remainder taken from reference TRBV2 and TRBJ1-1, is EPEVTQTPSHQVTQMGQEVILRCVPISNHLYFYWYRQILGQKVEFLVSFYNNEISEKSEIFDDQFSVERPDGSNFTLKIRSTKLEDSAMYFCASKYWAEAFFGQGTRLTVV.

The CDR3, as DNA: TGTGCCACCAGCAGAGGGCTGGGGGGGAAGATTGAAGCTTTCTTT. This codes for CATSRGLGGKIEAFF. This chain connects TRBV15 to TRBJ1-1, with D possibly matching TRBD1 (5 bases). Germline CDR1 reads LNHNV; CDR2 reads YYDKDF (reference sequence). Trimming pared 1 base from V and 7 bases from J, leaving 16 bases between. The CDR3 sequence is 15 residues long.

This clone has a single count. This CDR3 reads CASSPQHSLLGTYGYTF. The CDR3 coding sequence is TGCGCCAGCAGCCCACAACATAGTTTACTTGGAACCTATGGCTACACCTTC. V usage is TRBV5-1 and J usage is TRBJ1-2; no definite D call. Germline CDR1 is SGHRS and CDR2 is YFSETQ. Trimming took 4 bases from V and 4 from J, leaving 23 bases between them. This CDR3 region has 17 residues.

The chain combines TRBV2 with TRBJ2-3; 10 positions match TRBD2. The CDR3 is 13 amino acids. V was clipped by 6 bases and J by 8 bases; unmatched bases: 5. Germline V gene data show CDR1 as SNHLY and CDR2 as FYNNEI. This CDR3 is CASRGTSVGTQYF. The CDR3 DNA reads as TGTGCCAGCAGGGGGACTAGCGTGGGTACGCAGTATTTT.

The chain recombines TRBV28 with TRBJ1-1, with TRBD1 matching 7 bases. V gave up 2 bases and J gave up 6 bases; unmatched junction bases: 6. Germline V gives CDR1 MDHEN, CDR2 SYDVKM. CDR3 length equals 14 residues. CDR3: CASSLPTGDPEAFF. The CDR3 nucleotides read TGTGCCAGCAGTTTACCTACAGGGGATCCTGAAGCTTTCTTT.

This clone has a handful of counts. Other DNA sequences in this sample translate to the same CDR3. V and J are TRBV27 and TRBJ1-3, with D possibly matching TRBD1 (5 bases). The CDR3 has 14 amino acids. The germline V gene encodes CDR1 MNHEY and CDR2 SMNVEV (reference sequence). V lost 2 bases to trimming and J lost 2 bases, with 7 bases between them. This CDR3 is CASSLRGAGNTIYF. The CDR3, as DNA: TGTGCCAGCAGTTTACGGGGGGCTGGAAACACCATATATTTT.

The table lists this clone with a few counts. V usage is TRBV18 and J usage is TRBJ1-1; TRBD1 might be the D (6 bases). This CDR3 region has 13 residues. Germline V gene lookup returns CDR1 KGHSH and CDR2 LQKENI. V dropped 3 bases and J dropped 4 bases, with 9 bases sitting between them. CDR3 sequence: CASSPGGITEAFF. The CDR3 coding sequence is TGTGCCAGCTCACCGGGGGGCATCACTGAAGCTTTCTTT.

This clone was seen once. This chain uses TRBV7-3 with TRBJ2-1; 7 bases are shared with TRBD2. This CDR3 spans 15 amino acids. The J segment lost 5 bases and the V segment lost 5 bases, leaving 9 bases of the junction unmatched. Per the germline V gene, CDR1 is SGHTA and CDR2 is FQGTGA. The CDR3 DNA sequence: TGTGCCAGCAGCCTGAATGGACTAGTAAACAATGAGCAGTTCTTC. This translates into CASSLNGLVNNEQFF.

As to this clone: This sample includes further DNA sequences coding for the same CDR3. This chain connects TRBV19 to TRBJ2-7; 8 bases line up with TRBD1. The CDR3 runs 13 residues. CDR1 and CDR2 from the germline V gene are LNHDA and SQIVND (reference sequence). Germline trimming cut 5 bases from V and 2 bases from J; bases unmatched to any gene: 2. Here the CDR3 DNA reads TGTGCCAGTAGTCGACAGGGGCCCTACGAGCAGTACTTC. It codes for CASSRQGPYEQYF.